This T cell receptor beta chain was documented in a study of blood T cell repertoires in COVID-19. Trimming removed 5 bases from V and 4 bases from J, with 9 bases in between. The CDR3 has 13 residues. Germline lookup yields CDR1 MNHEY and CDR2 SMNVEV (reference sequence). The protocol was immunoSEQ multiplex PCR, while the TCRdb copy is restricted to in-frame clones and leaves out a portion. The sample contains about 99,000 clones, around 88% of which appear only once. The clonotype originates from a man aged 45 to 65 with COVID-19, enrolled during active disease. Sequencing input: peripheral blood. The J gene is TRBJ2-1, the V gene TRBV27; unclear D gene. Written as DNA, the CDR3 is TGTGCCAGCAGTACGACACAATACAATGAGCAGTTCTTC. As protein: CASSTTQYNEQFF.